Listed below are T cell receptor beta chains from one sample, sequenced in a study of blood T cell repertoires in COVID-19. Using immunoSEQ multiplex PCR, the repertoire was profiled, and TCRdb retains in-frame clones only, with some absent. The repertoire includes approximately 150,000 clones, roughly nine tenths of them detected once, and over 3.5% sits in the top ten. Sequencing used peripheral blood. Source of these receptors: a woman aged 55 to 70 with active or convalescent COVID-19. The CDR3 runs from the conserved cysteine through the conserved F or W. Fields, in order: J gene, D gene, V gene, clone size, CDR3 DNA, CDR3 protein. The D gene is left open where the match is weak. Size values are once, few and many counts, or a class for expanded clones, and some rows have none.

J gene: TRBJ1-6; D gene: .; V gene: TRBV14; clone size: .; CDR3 DNA: TGTGCCAGCAGCCTGACTGAAGGAAATTCACCCCTCCACTTT; CDR3 protein: CASSLTEGNSPLHF
J gene: TRBJ2-7; D gene: TRBD2; V gene: TRBV2; clone size: .; CDR3 DNA: TGTGCCAGCAGGCGGGGGGGCAAGTACGAGCAGTACTTC; CDR3 protein: CASRRGGKYEQYF
J gene: TRBJ1-2; D gene: TRBD1; V gene: TRBV5-8; clone size: .; CDR3 DNA: TGTGCCAGCAGCCAAGACAGGGGCTATGGCTACACCTTC; CDR3 protein: CASSQDRGYGYTF
J gene: TRBJ1-3; D gene: .; V gene: TRBV2; clone size: once; CDR3 DNA: TGTGCCAGCAGCCAGAATAGAAACACCATATATTTT; CDR3 protein: CASSQNRNTIYF
J gene: TRBJ2-7; D gene: TRBD1; V gene: TRBV3-1/TRBV3-2; clone size: .; CDR3 DNA: TGTGCCAGCACCTCTTATGGACAGGCTTACGAGCAGTACTTC; CDR3 protein: CASTSYGQAYEQYF
J gene: TRBJ1-1; D gene: TRBD1; V gene: TRBV6-6; clone size: .; CDR3 DNA: TGTGCCTCCTACAGGGGGGACATTGCTGAAGCTTTCTTT; CDR3 protein: CASYRGDIAEAFF
J gene: TRBJ1-6; D gene: .; V gene: TRBV7-8; clone size: .; CDR3 DNA: TGTGCCAGCAGCTTAGTGGCGCCGGAGAGACCCCTCCACTTT; CDR3 protein: CASSLVAPERPLHF
J gene: TRBJ2-5; D gene: TRBD1; V gene: TRBV7-8; clone size: .; CDR3 DNA: TGTGCCAGCAGCAAAGGACAGGGACAAGAGACCCAGTACTTC; CDR3 protein: CASSKGQGQETQYF
J gene: TRBJ1-4; D gene: .; V gene: TRBV18; clone size: .; CDR3 DNA: TGTGCCAGCTCACTACGGAGCCGTGAAAAACTGTTTTTT; CDR3 protein: CASSLRSREKLFF
J gene: TRBJ1-3; D gene: .; V gene: TRBV6-5; clone size: .; CDR3 DNA: TGTGCCAGCAGTTACTCGACGCCAGGGGCTGGAAACACCATATATTTT; CDR3 protein: CASSYSTPGAGNTIYF
J gene: TRBJ2-1; D gene: TRBD2; V gene: TRBV27; clone size: .; CDR3 DNA: TGTGCCAGCAGTTTCAGAGCGGGGGGCGCGTACAATGAGCAGTTCTTC; CDR3 protein: CASSFRAGGAYNEQFF
J gene: TRBJ1-1; D gene: .; V gene: TRBV19; clone size: .; CDR3 DNA: TGTGCCAGTAGTCCAGGGGCGGTGAACACTGAAGCTTTCTTT; CDR3 protein: CASSPGAVNTEAFF
J gene: TRBJ1-1; D gene: TRBD1; V gene: TRBV10-3; clone size: few; CDR3 DNA: TGTGCCATCAGTGAGTTTTCGACAGGGGCTGGGAACACTGAAGCTTTCTTT; CDR3 protein: CAISEFSTGAGNTEAFF
J gene: TRBJ1-3; D gene: .; V gene: TRBV18; clone size: .; CDR3 DNA: TGTGCCAGCTCACCTACGGAGGGTGTGGGAAACACCATATATTTT; CDR3 protein: CASSPTEGVGNTIYF
J gene: TRBJ1-6; D gene: .; V gene: TRBV30; clone size: .; CDR3 DNA: TGTGCCTGGAGTTCCAGCTATAATTCACCCCTCCACTTT; CDR3 protein: CAWSSSYNSPLHF
J gene: TRBJ2-5; D gene: TRBD1; V gene: TRBV10-3; clone size: .; CDR3 DNA: TGTGCCATCAGGGGACAGGAGCCCGAAGAGACCCAGTACTTC; CDR3 protein: CAIRGQEPEETQYF
J gene: TRBJ2-4; D gene: .; V gene: TRBV19; clone size: .; CDR3 DNA: TGTGCCAGTAGTGCAACAGACATAGCCAAAAACATTCAGTACTTC; CDR3 protein: CASSATDIAKNIQYF
J gene: TRBJ1-4; D gene: .; V gene: TRBV18; clone size: once; CDR3 DNA: TGTGCCAGCTCACCCACACAGGGAAGTGGTGAAAAACTGTTTTTT; CDR3 protein: CASSPTQGSGEKLFF
J gene: TRBJ1-5; D gene: TRBD1; V gene: TRBV6-1; clone size: .; CDR3 DNA: TGTGCCAGCAGTGAAGTCTGGACAGGGGTTGGGCCCCAGCATTTT; CDR3 protein: CASSEVWTGVGPQHF
J gene: TRBJ1-1; D gene: TRBD1; V gene: TRBV7-2; clone size: many; CDR3 DNA: TGTGCCAGCAGCTTTACAGGGGGGGTGAACACTGAAGCTTTCTTT; CDR3 protein: CASSFTGGVNTEAFF
J gene: TRBJ2-1; D gene: TRBD2; V gene: TRBV10-2; clone size: .; CDR3 DNA: TGCGCCAGCGCGATGGCGGGGGGCGGCTACAATGAGCAGTTCTTC; CDR3 protein: CASAMAGGGYNEQFF
J gene: TRBJ1-4; D gene: .; V gene: TRBV6-5; clone size: .; CDR3 DNA: TGTGCCAGCAGTTACTCGCGTAGGGGGGAAAAACTGTTTTTT; CDR3 protein: CASSYSRRGEKLFF
J gene: TRBJ1-1; D gene: .; V gene: TRBV10-3; clone size: .; CDR3 DNA: TGTGCCAGCGTTTCAGGGCTCTCTTCTGAAGCTTTCTTT; CDR3 protein: CASVSGLSSEAFF
J gene: TRBJ1-5; D gene: TRBD1; V gene: TRBV5-1; clone size: few; CDR3 DNA: TGCGCCAGCAGCTTAACCGGACAGGGGAATCAGCCCCAGCATTTT; CDR3 protein: CASSLTGQGNQPQHF
J gene: TRBJ1-1; D gene: TRBD1; V gene: TRBV10-3; clone size: once; CDR3 DNA: TGTGCCATCAGGGGACAGGGGACGGATGAAGCTTTCTTT; CDR3 protein: CAIRGQGTDEAFF
J gene: TRBJ2-3; D gene: TRBD2; V gene: TRBV9; clone size: .; CDR3 DNA: TGTGCCAGCAGCGTAGCTTGGCGGGGGAGCACAGATACGCAGTATTTT; CDR3 protein: CASSVAWRGSTDTQYF
J gene: TRBJ2-7; D gene: .; V gene: TRBV7-8; clone size: .; CDR3 DNA: TGTGCCAGCAGCTTAGCCCCCCACTCCTACGAGCAGTACTTC; CDR3 protein: CASSLAPHSYEQYF
J gene: TRBJ1-6; D gene: .; V gene: TRBV4-3; clone size: .; CDR3 DNA: TGCGCCAGCAGCCAAGAGGAAGGAGGCCTCCACTTT; CDR3 protein: CASSQEEGGLHF
J gene: TRBJ1-1; D gene: .; V gene: TRBV19; clone size: .; CDR3 DNA: TGTGCCAGTAGTATTTCTACGAACACTGAAGCTTTCTTT; CDR3 protein: CASSISTNTEAFF
J gene: TRBJ2-1; D gene: .; V gene: TRBV7-7; clone size: .; CDR3 DNA: TGTGCTAGCAGCTTGGGGGGGCCTGGGGAGCAGTTCTTC; CDR3 protein: CASSLGGPGEQFF
J gene: TRBJ2-1; D gene: TRBD2; V gene: TRBV12-3/TRBV12-4; clone size: .; CDR3 DNA: TGTGCCAGCCGGACCGGGGGGGATGAGCAGTTCTTC; CDR3 protein: CASRTGGDEQFF
J gene: TRBJ2-6; D gene: .; V gene: TRBV7-2; clone size: .; CDR3 DNA: TGTGCCAGCAGCTTAGTTGACAGCTACTCTGGGGCCAACGTCCTGACTTTC; CDR3 protein: CASSLVDSYSGANVLTF
J gene: TRBJ2-3; D gene: .; V gene: TRBV5-6; clone size: few; CDR3 DNA: TGTGCCAGCAGGCTACTAGGCCCCAGCACAGATACGCAGTATTTT; CDR3 protein: CASRLLGPSTDTQYF
J gene: TRBJ1-1; D gene: .; V gene: TRBV2; clone size: .; CDR3 DNA: TGTGCCAGCAGTGCTAATCAGAACACTGAAGCTTTCTTT; CDR3 protein: CASSANQNTEAFF
J gene: TRBJ1-2; D gene: .; V gene: TRBV27; clone size: .; CDR3 DNA: TGTGCCAGCCGGCCCCAGGCTAACTATGGCTACACCTTC; CDR3 protein: CASRPQANYGYTF
J gene: TRBJ2-5; D gene: TRBD2; V gene: TRBV5-8; clone size: .; CDR3 DNA: TGTGCCAGCAGCTCCAACCTAGCGGGGGGGCTGGAGACCCAGTACTTC; CDR3 protein: CASSSNLAGGLETQYF
J gene: TRBJ2-6; D gene: TRBD1; V gene: TRBV7-9; clone size: .; CDR3 DNA: TGTGCCAGCAGCTTAAACGGGACAGGATACTCTGGGGCCAACGTCCTGACTTTC; CDR3 protein: CASSLNGTGYSGANVLTF
J gene: TRBJ1-2; D gene: TRBD1; V gene: TRBV25-1; clone size: .; CDR3 DNA: TGTGCCAGCAGCCGTGGGGACAGAAATAACTATGGCTACACCTTC; CDR3 protein: CASSRGDRNNYGYTF
J gene: TRBJ1-4; D gene: .; V gene: TRBV6-2/TRBV6-3; clone size: .; CDR3 DNA: TGTGCCAGCAGTTCCGACCGGGTATTTAATGAAAAACTGTTTTTT; CDR3 protein: CASSSDRVFNEKLFF
J gene: TRBJ2-7; D gene: .; V gene: TRBV5-1; clone size: .; CDR3 DNA: TGCGCCAGCAGCCTTCAGGGGTACGAGCAGTACTTC; CDR3 protein: CASSLQGYEQYF
J gene: TRBJ2-7; D gene: .; V gene: TRBV7-8; clone size: .; CDR3 DNA: TGTGCCAGCAGCTCTAGACGGGGCTCCTACGAGCAGTACTTC; CDR3 protein: CASSSRRGSYEQYF
J gene: TRBJ1-2; D gene: .; V gene: TRBV11-2; clone size: .; CDR3 DNA: TGTGCCAGCAGCTTAAATACAGGATTGGGCTACACCTTC; CDR3 protein: CASSLNTGLGYTF
J gene: TRBJ1-1; D gene: TRBD1; V gene: TRBV6-5; clone size: .; CDR3 DNA: TGTGCCAGCAGTTACGCAGGGGGCGAAACTGAAGCTTTCTTT; CDR3 protein: CASSYAGGETEAFF
J gene: TRBJ2-7; D gene: .; V gene: TRBV2; clone size: once; CDR3 DNA: TGTGCCAGCACAGGGGAAGGCTACGAGCAGTACTTC; CDR3 protein: CASTGEGYEQYF
J gene: TRBJ1-6; D gene: .; V gene: TRBV18; clone size: .; CDR3 DNA: TGTGCCAGCTCACCAAGGACACCAAATAATTCACCCCTCCACTTT; CDR3 protein: CASSPRTPNNSPLHF
J gene: TRBJ1-1; D gene: TRBD1; V gene: TRBV18; clone size: once; CDR3 DNA: TGTGCCAGCTCATCTGGCGGGACAGGGGTCATGAACACTGAAGCTTTCTTT; CDR3 protein: CASSSGGTGVMNTEAFF
J gene: TRBJ1-1; D gene: TRBD1; V gene: TRBV6-1; clone size: .; CDR3 DNA: TGTGCCAGCAGTGAAAAGGGGGCGTGGGCGATTACTGAAGCTTTCTTT; CDR3 protein: CASSEKGAWAITEAFF
J gene: TRBJ2-5; D gene: TRBD1; V gene: TRBV7-2; clone size: .; CDR3 DNA: TGTGCCAGCAGCTTAGACAGGGGGCTGGAGACCCAGTACTTC; CDR3 protein: CASSLDRGLETQYF
J gene: TRBJ1-5; D gene: .; V gene: TRBV27; clone size: .; CDR3 DNA: TGTGCCAGCAGACGAAAGGGCGGACAGAGCAATCAGCCCCAGCATTTT; CDR3 protein: CASRRKGGQSNQPQHF
J gene: TRBJ2-5; D gene: TRBD2; V gene: TRBV6-6; clone size: .; CDR3 DNA: TGTGCCAGCAGAAGGACTAGCGGGGCAGAGACCCAGTACTTC; CDR3 protein: CASRRTSGAETQYF
J gene: TRBJ1-2; D gene: .; V gene: TRBV15; clone size: few; CDR3 DNA: TGTGCCACCAGCGCCGGGGGGCGCAGTCAGGGCTACACCTTC; CDR3 protein: CATSAGGRSQGYTF
J gene: TRBJ1-3; D gene: .; V gene: TRBV19; clone size: .; CDR3 DNA: TGTGCCAGTAGTATTCAAGGAACCCAGGGTAATGCTGGAAACACCATATATTTT; CDR3 protein: CASSIQGTQGNAGNTIYF
J gene: TRBJ1-2; D gene: TRBD1; V gene: TRBV5-1; clone size: .; CDR3 DNA: TGCGCCAGCAGCCCAACAGAGGGGGACAGGTCATATGGCTACACCTTC; CDR3 protein: CASSPTEGDRSYGYTF
J gene: TRBJ2-2; D gene: TRBD2; V gene: TRBV7-8; clone size: .; CDR3 DNA: TGTGCCAGCAGCTCCCGCGGGGGGAACACCGGGGAGCTGTTTTTT; CDR3 protein: CASSSRGGNTGELFF
J gene: TRBJ1-1; D gene: TRBD1; V gene: TRBV10-1; clone size: once; CDR3 DNA: TGCGCCAGCAGGGGGGACAGGGATAACCGGAACACTGAAGCTTTCTTT; CDR3 protein: CASRGDRDNRNTEAFF
J gene: TRBJ1-6; D gene: TRBD1; V gene: TRBV19; clone size: .; CDR3 DNA: TGTGCCACCTGGGATAGGGGGCGGCTTAATTCACCCCTCCACTTT; CDR3 protein: CATWDRGRLNSPLHF
J gene: TRBJ2-3; D gene: .; V gene: TRBV5-1; clone size: .; CDR3 DNA: TGCGCCAGCATCCCAGGATGGGTCCAAGGCACAGATACGCAGTATTTT; CDR3 protein: CASIPGWVQGTDTQYF
J gene: TRBJ2-1; D gene: TRBD2; V gene: TRBV4-2; clone size: .; CDR3 DNA: TGTGCCAGCAGCCCCCATGGGGGGGGATCCTACAATGAGCAGTTCTTC; CDR3 protein: CASSPHGGGSYNEQFF